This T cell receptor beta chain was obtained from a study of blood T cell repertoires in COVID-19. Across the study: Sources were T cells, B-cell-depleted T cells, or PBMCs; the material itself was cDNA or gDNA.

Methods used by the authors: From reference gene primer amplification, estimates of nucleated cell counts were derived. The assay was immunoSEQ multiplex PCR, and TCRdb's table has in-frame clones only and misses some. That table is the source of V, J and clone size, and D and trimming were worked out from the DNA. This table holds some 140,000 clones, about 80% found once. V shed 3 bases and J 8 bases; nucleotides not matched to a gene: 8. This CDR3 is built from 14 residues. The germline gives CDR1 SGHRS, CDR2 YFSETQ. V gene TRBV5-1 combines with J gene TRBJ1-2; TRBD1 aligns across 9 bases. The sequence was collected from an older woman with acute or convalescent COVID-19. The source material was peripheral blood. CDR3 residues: CASSSGGQGEGYTF. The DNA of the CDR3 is TGCGCCAGCAGCTCCGGGGGACAGGGCGAAGGCTACACCTTC.